Below, 31 T cell receptor beta chains from the same sample are listed, as sequenced in a study of blood T cell repertoires in COVID-19. Assay: immunoSEQ multiplex PCR; the TCRdb copy retains only in-frame clones and omits some. The data hold about 370,000 clones, with roughly nine tenths observed a single time. The sequenced material came from PBMCs or T cells enriched from blood (not recorded which). The receptors stem from a man aged 18 to 35 who had recovered from COVID-19.

This chain links TRBV5-1 with TRBJ2-2; TRBD2 matches at 8 bases. The ends lost 4 bases at V and 7 bases at J; junction bases unmatched: 15. The CDR3 totals 17 residues. The germline gives CDR1 SGHRS, CDR2 YFSETQ. The CDR3 is CASSPRRGSGAVGELFF. The CDR3 DNA is TGCGCCAGCAGCCCCCGCCGGGGTAGCGGGGCGGTCGGGGAGCTGTTTTTT.

This chain joins TRBV7-2 and TRBJ1-2, with a possible D match to TRBD1 (5 bases). The V end was cut by 6 bases, the J end by 4 bases, with 12 bases between. Looked up from germline, CDR1 is SGHTA and CDR2 is FQGNSA. The CDR3 sequence is 13 residues long. The CDR3 nucleotides are TGTGCCAGCAGGGCCGGAACAGGCTATGGCTACACCTTC. Translating it yields CASRAGTGYGYTF.

This chain connects TRBV6-1 to TRBJ2-7, with TRBD1 matching over 9 bases. The germline V gene has CDR1 MNHNS and CDR2 SASEGT. This CDR3 is built from 15 residues. V gave up 0 bases and J gave up 5 bases; unmatched junction bases: 5. The chain's CDR3 is CASSEAGTGSHEQYF. In DNA, the CDR3 is TGTGCCAGCAGTGAAGCTGGGACAGGGTCTCACGAGCAGTACTTC.

This clone showed up just once. V usage is TRBV24-1 and J usage is TRBJ2-3, with D perhaps TRBD1 (6 bases). Germline CDR1 reads KGHDR; CDR2 reads SFDVKD. The germline V and J ends were trimmed by 4 bases and 2 bases, with 12 bases remaining between them. The CDR3 runs to 15 residues. The CDR3 nucleotides are TGTGCCACCAGTGAAATGACAGGACACACAGATACGCAGTATTTT. Its translation: CATSEMTGHTDTQYF.

V usage is TRBV28 and J usage is TRBJ1-2; no reliable D call. This CDR3 region has 14 residues. The ends were cut back, 6 bases at V and 10 bases at J, with 21 bases in the middle. Looked up from germline, CDR1 is MDHEN and CDR2 is SYDVKM. This CDR3 reads CASSLMSAMVDYTF. CDR3 sequence (DNA): TGTGCCAGCAGCCTTATGAGTGCTATGGTAGACTACACCTTC.

V and J are TRBV5-1 and TRBJ2-3, with D perhaps matching TRBD1 (5 bases). Germline CDR1 is SGHRS and CDR2 is YFSETQ. Trimming removed 0 bases at V and 10 bases at J, with 6 bases between. The CDR3 contains 11 residues. For the CDR3, the DNA is TGCGCCAGCAGCTTGGAAGGGGCGCAGTATTTT. Encoded protein: CASSLEGAQYF. The full variable domain, in which reference TRBV5-1 and TRBJ2-3 provide the parts outside the CDR3, is KAGVTQTPRYLIKTRGQQVTLSCSPISGHRSVSWYQQTPGQGLQFLFEYFSETQRNKGNFPGRFSGRQFSNSRSEMNVSTLELGDSALYLCASSLEGAQYFGPGTRLTVL.

The rearrangement uses TRBV18 and TRBJ2-5, with D tentatively TRBD1 (6 bases). Per germline, CDR1 KGHSH and CDR2 LQKENI. The CDR3 loop spans 16 amino acids. The germline V and J ends were trimmed by 3 bases and 1 base, with 15 bases remaining between them. This CDR3 reads CASSPSGTPLQETQYF. The CDR3 coding sequence is TGTGCCAGCTCACCGTCGGGGACACCCCTCCAAGAGACCCAGTACTTC.

This sequence joins TRBV4-1 and TRBJ2-7; 11 bases agree with TRBD2. Germline CDR1 reads MGHRA; CDR2 reads YSYEKL. After removal of 1 base from V and 3 bases from J, the junction contained 14 bases not matched to a gene. This CDR3 contains 19 residues. The CDR3 nucleotides read TGCGCCAGCAGCCAAGCCGGAGGAGGGACTAGCGGCCAAAGCTACGAGCAGTACTTC. Translating gives CASSQAGGGTSGQSYEQYF.

This sequence joins TRBV27 and TRBJ2-7; 9 positions agree with TRBD2. V trimming: 6 bases; J trimming: 4 bases; junction bases outside the gene matches: 13. The germline V gene has CDR1 MNHEY and CDR2 SMNVEV (reference sequence). The CDR3 extends over 16 amino acids. The CDR3 is CASSITPGLAYYEQYF. The CDR3 region has the DNA TGTGCCAGCAGCATCACCCCGGGACTAGCTTATTACGAGCAGTACTTC.

This clone was counted a single time. The chain joins TRBV18 to TRBJ1-4; D is undetermined. CDR1 is KGHSH and CDR2 is LQKENI in the germline V gene. V was trimmed by 3 bases and J by 0 bases, leaving 5 bases between them. The CDR3 totals 14 residues. CDR3 in DNA: TGTGCCAGCTCACCCCTCGCAACTAATGAAAAACTGTTTTTT. Its protein is CASSPLATNEKLFF.

As concerns this clone: The sample has other DNA sequences that encode this CDR3 too. The chain is built from TRBV3-1 (or the pseudogene TRBV3-2) and TRBJ2-7; no definite D call. The V and J ends lost 1 base and 2 bases respectively, with 6 bases between them. Germline assignment: CDR1 LGHDT and CDR2 YNNKEL (reference sequence). The CDR3 is 13 amino acids. In DNA, the CDR3 is TGTGCCAGCAGCCAAGTCGGAGCCTACGAGCAGTACTTC. The encoded protein is CASSQVGAYEQYF.

In nucleotides, the CDR3 is TGTGCCAGCAGCTTAATCCGGACTGGGCCCCAGCATTTT. Encoded protein: CASSLIRTGPQHF. The J gene is TRBJ1-5, the V gene TRBV7-2; D gene ambiguous. The CDR3 runs to 13 residues. The germline CDR1 and CDR2 sequences are SGHTA and FQGNSA. Trimming stripped 2 bases from V and 9 bases from J, with 11 bases between. The variable domain in full, completed from reference TRBV7-2 and TRBJ1-5, reads GAGVSQSPSNKVTEKGKDVELRCDPISGHTALYWYRQSLGQGLEFLIYFQGNSAPDKSGLPSDRFSAERTGGSVSTLTIQRTQQEDSAVYLCASSLIRTGPQHFGDGTRLSIL.

This chain joins TRBV7-2 and TRBJ2-5; TRBD1 matches 8 bases. The trim removed 2 bases at V and 5 bases at J, leaving 10 bases unmatched. Germline V gives CDR1 SGHTA, CDR2 FQGNSA. The CDR3 runs 16 residues. CDR3 amino acids: CASSLITGGLGETQYF. As DNA, the CDR3 is TGTGCCAGCAGCTTAATCACAGGGGGTTTAGGCGAGACCCAGTACTTC. Drawing the rest from reference TRBV7-2 and TRBJ2-5, the complete variable domain is GAGVSQSPSNKVTEKGKDVELRCDPISGHTALYWYRQSLGQGLEFLIYFQGNSAPDKSGLPSDRFSAERTGGSVSTLTIQRTQQEDSAVYLCASSLITGGLGETQYFGPGTRLLVL.

The chain recombines TRBV7-9 with TRBJ2-2; the match to TRBD2 covers 11 bases. The germline CDR1 and CDR2 sequences are SEHNR and FQNEAQ (reference sequence). V lost 5 bases, J lost 4 bases, and 15 bases stayed unmatched. This CDR3 is 19 amino acids long. This CDR3 reads CASSLGRIAGGRATGELFF. Here the CDR3 DNA reads TGTGCCAGCAGCCTCGGGCGGATAGCGGGAGGGCGGGCCACCGGGGAGCTGTTTTTT.

Of note for this clone: A read error may produce the germline difference seen at one junction end. J is TRBJ2-1 and V is TRBV5-1; D gene unclear. The CDR3 spans 11 residues. The germline CDR1 and CDR2 sequences are SGHRS and YFSETQ. CDR3 in DNA: TGCGCGAGCAAAGTAGACAATGAGCAGTTCTTC. Protein: CASKVDNEQFF. Filled out from reference TRBV5-1 and TRBJ2-1, the complete variable domain reads KAGVTQTPRYLIKTRGQQVTLSCSPISGHRSVSWYQQTPGQGLQFLFEYFSETQRNKGNFPGRFSGRQFSNSRSEMNVSTLELGDSALYLCASKVDNEQFFGPGTRLTVL.

V gene TRBV10-3 combines with J gene TRBJ1-1; tentatively, D is TRBD1 (6 bases). The CDR3 totals 15 residues. CDR1 ENHRY and CDR2 SYGVKD come from the germline V gene. With 6 bases removed from V and 2 bases from J, the gap between germline ends came to 16 bases. CDR3 in DNA: TGTGCCATCAGCGAGACCGGGACAAGCAACACTGAAGCTTTCTTT. Translated: CAISETGTSNTEAFF.

This sequence joins TRBV6-1 and TRBJ1-1, with TRBD1 matching 7 bases. The CDR3 has 15 residues. The germline gives CDR1 MNHNS, CDR2 SASEGT. The J segment lost 2 bases and the V segment lost 2 bases, leaving 5 bases of the junction unmatched. The CDR3, as DNA: TGTGCCAGCAGTGAAAGGGACAGACGAAACACTGAAGCTTTCTTT. Translating gives CASSERDRRNTEAFF.

The CDR3 sequence is CASKGPFEQYF. In nucleotides, the CDR3 is TGTGCCAGCAAGGGGCCGTTCGAGCAGTACTTC. The gene calls are TRBV28 and TRBJ2-7; D is possibly TRBD1 (5 bases). The CDR3 loop spans 11 amino acids. From germline, CDR1 is MDHEN and CDR2 SYDVKM. V lost 7 bases and J 6 bases, leaving 10 bases between the germline ends.

In this sample, this clone turned up once. The gene calls are TRBV9 and TRBJ2-1; possible D gene TRBD2, 5 bases. Trimming took off 2 bases at V and 2 bases at J, with 14 bases between the two ends. The CDR3 covers 16 residues. Germline V lookup: CDR1 SGDLS, CDR2 YYNGEE. CDR3 bases: TGTGCCAGCAGCGTCTTCGGGGTTCATGCCTACAATGAGCAGTTCTTC. Translating gives CASSVFGVHAYNEQFF.

The chain employs TRBV6-5 and TRBJ2-1; possibly TRBD2 for D (6 bases). This CDR3 has 14 amino acids. The germline V gene encodes CDR1 MNHEY and CDR2 SVGAGI. V was pared by 0 bases and J by 7 bases, with 10 bases between. CDR3 protein: CASSYSSGGNEQFF. CDR3 DNA sequence: TGTGCCAGCAGTTACTCGAGTGGGGGGAATGAGCAGTTCTTC.

The chain employs TRBV21-1 and TRBJ2-7; the table's D gene call, TRBD1, was not cross checked with the DNA. TRBV21-1 is a recognized pseudogene. The CDR3 sequence is 14 residues long. In DNA form, the CDR3 reads TGTGCCAGCAGCAGAGGACAGGGATCGTACGAGCAGTACTTC. Its translation is CASSRGQGSYEQYF.

The J gene is TRBJ2-2, the V gene TRBV29-1; D unresolved. V lost 6 bases, J lost 3 bases, and 5 bases lay in between. The CDR3 extends over 11 amino acids. Germline V gene sequence: CDR1 SQVTM, CDR2 ANQGSEA. The CDR3 sequence: CSVQDTGELFF. As DNA, the CDR3 is TGCAGCGTCCAGGACACCGGGGAGCTGTTTTTT.

J is TRBJ2-5 and V is TRBV7-9; the D gene is possibly TRBD2 (6 bases). The V gene lost 5 bases and the J gene lost 1 base, with 20 bases spanning the gap. The CDR3 covers 17 residues. The germline gives CDR1 SEHNR, CDR2 FQNEAQ (reference sequence). The DNA of the CDR3 is TGTGCCAGCAGCCGCCCCATGACTAGGGGAGGCCAAGAGACCCAGTACTTC. Its translation is CASSRPMTRGGQETQYF.

The DNA for the CDR3 is TGTGCCAGCAGCTTGGAGGGGGTGAAGGATCAGCCCCAGCATTTT. Amino acids: CASSLEGVKDQPQHF. The rearrangement joins TRBV5-4 to TRBJ1-5; TRBD1 is a possible D gene (6 bases). Between the trimmed V and J ends, which lost 0 bases and 5 bases, there was a span of 12 bases. From germline, CDR1 is SGHNT and CDR2 YYREEE (reference sequence). The CDR3 length is 15 residues.

The rearrangement links TRBV2 to TRBJ1-4; 7 bases match TRBD1. CDR1 is SNHLY, CDR2 FYNNEI, per germline. V lost 6 bases and J lost 8; bases outside the gene matches: 9. The length of the CDR3 is 14 residues. The CDR3 loop reads CASRTDRVGEKLFF. The CDR3 region has the DNA TGTGCCAGCAGAACCGACAGGGTTGGAGAAAAACTGTTTTTT.

This sequence joins TRBV19 and TRBJ1-2, with TRBD1 matching over 9 bases. This CDR3 has 18 residues. Trimming removed 3 bases from V and 4 bases from J; junction bases left unmatched: 15. Per germline, CDR1 LNHDA and CDR2 SQIVND (reference sequence). The CDR3 region is CASSIGKVWRQGVYGYTF. CDR3 bases: TGTGCCAGTAGTATTGGGAAGGTGTGGAGACAGGGGGTCTATGGCTACACCTTC.

The chain links TRBV5-1 to TRBJ2-7; 7 bases line up with TRBD1. With 3 bases clipped from V and 9 bases from J, the junction kept 6 bases outside the gene matches. Per germline, CDR1 SGHRS and CDR2 YFSETQ. CDR3 length: 12 amino acids. The CDR3 here is CASSSGQVRQYF. As DNA, the CDR3 is TGCGCCAGCAGCTCCGGACAGGTCAGGCAGTACTTC.

The chain uses TRBV4-1 and TRBJ2-7, with D possibly TRBD1 on 5 matching bases. Trimming shortened V by 7 bases and J by 0 bases, and 13 bases separated the two germline ends. The length of the CDR3 is 14 residues. Germline V gene lookup returns CDR1 MGHRA and CDR2 YSYEKL. CDR3 region: CASNPHTGSYEQYF. CDR3 DNA sequence: TGCGCCAGCAATCCCCATACAGGCTCCTACGAGCAGTACTTC.

The V call is TRBV19, the J call TRBJ2-1; TRBD2 matches 11 bases. Germline V gene lookup returns CDR1 LNHDA and CDR2 SQIVND (reference sequence). This CDR3 has 11 amino acids. V shed 5 bases, J shed 15 bases, and the junction held 3 bases outside the gene matches. The CDR3 reads CASSFSGRAFF. In nucleotides, the CDR3 is TGTGCCAGTAGTTTTAGCGGGAGGGCGTTCTTC.

This chain links TRBV5-1 with TRBJ2-1; 8 bases are shared with TRBD2. The CDR3 spans 14 residues. Germline V lookup: CDR1 SGHRS, CDR2 YFSETQ. V lost 3 bases to trimming and J lost 5 bases; unmatched junction nucleotides: 4. CDR3 DNA: TGCGCCAGCAGCTCGGGGGGGAGAAACAATGAGCAGTTCTTC. Amino acid sequence: CASSSGGRNNEQFF.

In this sample, this clone turned up once. This rearrangement joins TRBV6-6 to TRBJ1-3, with TRBD1 matching 7 bases. V was pared by 5 bases and J by 0 bases, with 7 bases of the junction left unmatched. The CDR3 runs 16 residues. Germline assignment: CDR1 MNHNY and CDR2 SVGAGI (reference sequence). The CDR3 nucleotides read TGTGCCAGCAGTGCCCGAGGGGACAGCTCTGGAAACACCATATATTTT. Translating it yields CASSARGDSSGNTIYF.